The entry below gives a single T cell receptor beta chain sequence along with its context. The sample belongs to a study of blood T cell repertoires in COVID-19. Study overall: Italy, Spain and the United States were the sources of the convalescent and acute COVID-19 samples. PBMCs, B-cell-depleted T cells, or T cells were the source of the cDNA or gDNA that made up the material.

The length of the CDR3 is 13 residues. Trimming left V 6 bases short and J 6 bases short, with 11 bases between. Authors' analysis steps: Estimated nucleated cell counts came from reference gene primer amplification. Some clones are missing from TCRdb's copy, which holds only in-frame ones; the method was immunoSEQ multiplex PCR. V and J calls and clone size are those listed in that table; D and trimming were worked out from the DNA. Of approximately 260,000 clones in the sample, 85% to 90% were seen once. Source material: peripheral blood. The receptor was derived from a woman aged 40 to 50 with acute or convalescent COVID-19. The genes are TRBV12-3 or TRBV12-4 and TRBJ2-2, with D perhaps TRBD2 (6 bases). Here the CDR3 reads CASRAGPSGELFF. The DNA of the CDR3 is TGTGCCAGCAGGGCGGGACCTTCCGGGGAGCTGTTTTTT.